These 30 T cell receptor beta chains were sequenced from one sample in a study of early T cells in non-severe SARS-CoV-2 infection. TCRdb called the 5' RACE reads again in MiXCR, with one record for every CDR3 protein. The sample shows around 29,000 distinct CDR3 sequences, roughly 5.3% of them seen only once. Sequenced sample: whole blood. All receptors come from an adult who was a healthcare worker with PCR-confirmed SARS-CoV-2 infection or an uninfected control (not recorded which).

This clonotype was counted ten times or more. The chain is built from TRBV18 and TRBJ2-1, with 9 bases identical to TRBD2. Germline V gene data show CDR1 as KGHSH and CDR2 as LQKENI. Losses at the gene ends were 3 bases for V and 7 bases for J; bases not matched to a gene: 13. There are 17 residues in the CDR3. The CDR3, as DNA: TGTGCCAGCTCACCCGGTGGTAGCGGGAGATATTCGAATGAGCAGTTCTTC. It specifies CASSPGGSGRYSNEQFF.

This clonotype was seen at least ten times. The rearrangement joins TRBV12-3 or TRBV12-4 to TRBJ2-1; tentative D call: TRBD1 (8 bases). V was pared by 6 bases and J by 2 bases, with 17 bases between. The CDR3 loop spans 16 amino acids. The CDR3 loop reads CASSPGGGRAYNEQFF. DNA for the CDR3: TGTGCCAGCAGCCCAGGGGGCGGGAGAGCCTACAATGAGCAGTTCTTC.

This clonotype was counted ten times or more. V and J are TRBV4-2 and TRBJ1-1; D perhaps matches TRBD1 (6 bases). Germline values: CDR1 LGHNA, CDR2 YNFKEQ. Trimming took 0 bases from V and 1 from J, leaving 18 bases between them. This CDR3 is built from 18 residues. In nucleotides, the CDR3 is TGTGCCAGCAGCCAAGATAAGGGTGAGACAGGAGCGAACACTGAAGCTTTCTTT. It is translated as CASSQDKGETGANTEAFF.

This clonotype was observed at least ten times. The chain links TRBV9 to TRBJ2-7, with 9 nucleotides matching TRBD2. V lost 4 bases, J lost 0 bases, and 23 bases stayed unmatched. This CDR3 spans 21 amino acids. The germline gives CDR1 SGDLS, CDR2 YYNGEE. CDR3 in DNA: TGTGCCAGCAGCCCGGGGACAGTCTTCTCTAGCGGGACCAAAAGCTCCTACGAGCAGTACTTC. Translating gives CASSPGTVFSSGTKSSYEQYF.

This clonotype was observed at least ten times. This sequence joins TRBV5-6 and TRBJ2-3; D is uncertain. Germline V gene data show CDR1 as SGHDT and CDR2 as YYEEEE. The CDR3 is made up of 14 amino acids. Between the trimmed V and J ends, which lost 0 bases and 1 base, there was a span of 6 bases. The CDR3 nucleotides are TGTGCCAGCAGCTTGGTCCTACGCACAGATACGCAGTATTTT. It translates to CASSLVLRTDTQYF.

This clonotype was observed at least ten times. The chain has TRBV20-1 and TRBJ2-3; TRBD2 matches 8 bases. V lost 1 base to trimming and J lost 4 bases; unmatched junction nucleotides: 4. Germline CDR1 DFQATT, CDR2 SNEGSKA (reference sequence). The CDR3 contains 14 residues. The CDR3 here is CSARVGAGADTQYF. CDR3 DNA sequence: TGCAGTGCTAGAGTGGGAGCGGGAGCAGATACGCAGTATTTT.

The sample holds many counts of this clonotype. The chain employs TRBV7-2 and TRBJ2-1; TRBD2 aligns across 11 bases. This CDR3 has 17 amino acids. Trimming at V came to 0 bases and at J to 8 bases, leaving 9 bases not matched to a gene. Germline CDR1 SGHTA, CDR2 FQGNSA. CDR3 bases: TGTGCCAGCAGCTTAGCTAGCGGGAGGGCCGTGGTCGATGAGCAGTTCTTC. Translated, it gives CASSLASGRAVVDEQFF. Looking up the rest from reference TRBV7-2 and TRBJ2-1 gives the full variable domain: GAGVSQSPSNKVTEKGKDVELRCDPISGHTALYWYRQSLGQGLEFLIYFQGNSAPDKSGLPSDRFSAERTGGSVSTLTIQRTQQEDSAVYLCASSLASGRAVVDEQFFGPGTRLTVL.

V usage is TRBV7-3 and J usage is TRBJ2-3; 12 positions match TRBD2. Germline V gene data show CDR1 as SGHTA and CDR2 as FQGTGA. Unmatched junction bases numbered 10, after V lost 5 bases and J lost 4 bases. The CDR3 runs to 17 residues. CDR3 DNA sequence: TGTGCCAGCAGCCCCTTAAAGGCTAGCGGGAGGGCAGATACGCAGTATTTT. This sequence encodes CASSPLKASGRADTQYF.

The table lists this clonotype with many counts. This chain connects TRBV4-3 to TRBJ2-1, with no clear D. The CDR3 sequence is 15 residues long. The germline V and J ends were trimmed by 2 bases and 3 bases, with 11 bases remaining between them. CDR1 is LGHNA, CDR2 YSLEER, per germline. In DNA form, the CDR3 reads TGCGCCAGCAGCCAATCATGGGCGGTCTACAATGAGCAGTTCTTC. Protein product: CASSQSWAVYNEQFF.

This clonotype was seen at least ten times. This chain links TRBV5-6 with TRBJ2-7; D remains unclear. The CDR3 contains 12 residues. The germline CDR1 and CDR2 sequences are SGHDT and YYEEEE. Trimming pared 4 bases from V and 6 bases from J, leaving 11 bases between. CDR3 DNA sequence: TGTGCCAGCAGCCCTTCAGGACCCGAGCAGTACTTC. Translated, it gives CASSPSGPEQYF.

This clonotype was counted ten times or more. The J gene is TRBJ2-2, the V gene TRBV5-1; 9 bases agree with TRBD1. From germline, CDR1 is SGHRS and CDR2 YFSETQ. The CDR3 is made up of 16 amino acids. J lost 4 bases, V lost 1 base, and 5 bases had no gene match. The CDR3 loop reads CASSLSGQGPTGELFF. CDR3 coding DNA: TGCGCCAGCAGCTTGTCGGGACAGGGACCCACCGGGGAGCTGTTTTTT.

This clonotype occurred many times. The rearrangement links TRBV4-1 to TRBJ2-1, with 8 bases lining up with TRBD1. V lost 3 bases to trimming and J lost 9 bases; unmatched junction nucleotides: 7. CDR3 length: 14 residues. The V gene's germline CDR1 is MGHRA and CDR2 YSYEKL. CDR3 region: CASSHKTGVGEQFF. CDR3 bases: TGCGCCAGCAGCCATAAGACAGGGGTGGGTGAGCAGTTCTTC.

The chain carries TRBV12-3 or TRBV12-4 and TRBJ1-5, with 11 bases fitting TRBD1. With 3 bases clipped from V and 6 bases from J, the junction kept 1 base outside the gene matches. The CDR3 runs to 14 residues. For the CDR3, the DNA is TGTGCCAGCAGTTTGGGGACAGGGGGTCAGCCCCAGCATTTT. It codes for CASSLGTGGQPQHF.

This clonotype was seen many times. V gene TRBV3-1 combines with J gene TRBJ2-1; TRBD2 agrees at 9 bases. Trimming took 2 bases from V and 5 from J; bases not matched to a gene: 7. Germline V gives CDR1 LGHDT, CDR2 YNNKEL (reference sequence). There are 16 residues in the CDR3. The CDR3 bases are TGTGCCAGCAGCCAAATCGGCGGGAGGGCCAACAATGAGCAGTTCTTC. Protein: CASSQIGGRANNEQFF.

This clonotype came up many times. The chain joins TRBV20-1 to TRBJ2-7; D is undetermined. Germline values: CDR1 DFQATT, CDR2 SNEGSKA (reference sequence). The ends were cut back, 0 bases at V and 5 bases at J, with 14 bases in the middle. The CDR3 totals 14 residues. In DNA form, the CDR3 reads TGCAGTGCTAGAGATCACCGCAGCACTAACGAGCAGTACTTC. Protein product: CSARDHRSTNEQYF.

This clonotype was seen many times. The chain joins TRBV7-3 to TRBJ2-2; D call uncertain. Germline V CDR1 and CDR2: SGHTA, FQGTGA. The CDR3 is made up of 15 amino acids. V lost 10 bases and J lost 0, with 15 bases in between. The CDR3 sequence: CAIRLGGSNTGELFF. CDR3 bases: TGTGCCATTCGTTTAGGCGGTTCGAACACCGGGGAGCTGTTTTTT.

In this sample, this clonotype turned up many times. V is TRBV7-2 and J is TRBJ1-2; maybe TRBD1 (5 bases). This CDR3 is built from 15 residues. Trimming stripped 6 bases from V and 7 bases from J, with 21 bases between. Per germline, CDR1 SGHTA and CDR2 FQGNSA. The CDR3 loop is CASRPPSTGLSGYTF. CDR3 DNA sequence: TGTGCCAGCAGACCCCCCTCAACAGGTCTCAGTGGCTACACCTTC.

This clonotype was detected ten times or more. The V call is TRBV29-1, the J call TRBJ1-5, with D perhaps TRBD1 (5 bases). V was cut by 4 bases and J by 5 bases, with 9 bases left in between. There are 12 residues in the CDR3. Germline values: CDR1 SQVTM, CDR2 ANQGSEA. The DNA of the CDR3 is TGCAGCGTTGGGTGGGGGGATCAGCCCCAGCATTTT. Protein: CSVGWGDQPQHF.

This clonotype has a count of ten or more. CDR3 sequence (DNA): TGCAGTGCTAGAGATAGGGACAGGGCGGTGAATGAGCAGTTCTTC. The encoded protein is CSARDRDRAVNEQFF. The chain couples TRBV20-1 to TRBJ2-1; 9 bases fit TRBD1. Looked up from germline, CDR1 is DFQATT and CDR2 is SNEGSKA (reference sequence). The trim removed 0 bases at V and 7 bases at J, leaving 7 bases unmatched. This CDR3 comprises 15 residues.

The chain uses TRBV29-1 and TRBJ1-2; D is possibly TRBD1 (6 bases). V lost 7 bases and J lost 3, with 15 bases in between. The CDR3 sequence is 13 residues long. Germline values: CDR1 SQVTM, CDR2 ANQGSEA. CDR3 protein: CSASQGWDYGYTF. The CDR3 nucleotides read TGCAGCGCTTCACAGGGCTGGGACTATGGCTACACCTTC.

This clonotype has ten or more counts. The CDR3 region has the DNA TGTGCCAGCAGTTTACCCGCAACAGGATTGGGAATTCGTGGCTACACCTTC. This translates into CASSLPATGLGIRGYTF. The chain joins TRBV28 to TRBJ1-2; D possibly corresponds to TRBD1 (5 bases). V lost 2 bases and J 7 bases, leaving 23 bases between the germline ends. This CDR3 is 17 amino acids long. Germline loops: CDR1 MDHEN, CDR2 SYDVKM.

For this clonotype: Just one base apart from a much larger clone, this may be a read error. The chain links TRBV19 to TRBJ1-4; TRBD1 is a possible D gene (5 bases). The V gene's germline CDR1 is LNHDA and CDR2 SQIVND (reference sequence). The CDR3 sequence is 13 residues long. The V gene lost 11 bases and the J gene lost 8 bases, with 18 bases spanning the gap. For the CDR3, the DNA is TGTGCCCCCCTTGGGGGGGTTTCGGAAAAACTGTTTTTT. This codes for CAPLGGVSEKLFF.

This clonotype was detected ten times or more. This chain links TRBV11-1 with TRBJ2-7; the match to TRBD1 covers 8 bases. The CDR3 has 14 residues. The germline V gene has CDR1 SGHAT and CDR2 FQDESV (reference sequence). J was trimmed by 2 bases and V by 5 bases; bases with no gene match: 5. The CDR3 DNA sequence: TGTGCCAGCAGCCTGGTACAGGGGGCCTACGAGCAGTACTTC. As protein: CASSLVQGAYEQYF.

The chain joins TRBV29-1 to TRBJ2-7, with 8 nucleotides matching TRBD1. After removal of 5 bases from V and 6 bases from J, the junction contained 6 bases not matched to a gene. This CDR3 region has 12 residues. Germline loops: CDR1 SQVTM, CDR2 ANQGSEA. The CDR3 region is CSVRQGPLEQYF. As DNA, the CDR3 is TGCAGCGTTCGACAGGGGCCCCTCGAGCAGTACTTC.

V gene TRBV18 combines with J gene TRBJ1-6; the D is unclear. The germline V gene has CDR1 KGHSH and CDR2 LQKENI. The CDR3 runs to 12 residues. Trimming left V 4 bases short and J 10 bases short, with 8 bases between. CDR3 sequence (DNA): TGTGCCAGCTCACGCGAAGGCTCACCCCTCCACTTT. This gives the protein CASSREGSPLHF. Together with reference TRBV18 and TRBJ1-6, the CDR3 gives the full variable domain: NAGVMQNPRHLVRRRGQEARLRCSPMKGHSHVYWYRQLPEEGLKFMVYLQKENIIDESGMPKERFSAEFPKEGPSILRIQQVVRGDSAAYFCASSREGSPLHFGNGTRLTVT.

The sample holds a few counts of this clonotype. The CDR3 nucleotides read TGTGCCAGCTCACCGCAGACTAGCGCCTCCTACGAGCAGTACTTC. This translates into CASSPQTSASYEQYF. The genes are TRBV18 and TRBJ2-7; 8 positions match TRBD2. V lost 3 bases and J lost 0; bases outside the gene matches: 4. This CDR3 comprises 15 residues. Germline values: CDR1 KGHSH, CDR2 LQKENI.

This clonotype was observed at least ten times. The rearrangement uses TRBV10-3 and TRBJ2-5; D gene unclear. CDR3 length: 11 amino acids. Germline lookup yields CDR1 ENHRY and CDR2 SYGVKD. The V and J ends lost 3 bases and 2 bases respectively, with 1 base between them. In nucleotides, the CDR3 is TGTGCCATCAGTGATCAAGAGACCCAGTACTTC. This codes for CAISDQETQYF.

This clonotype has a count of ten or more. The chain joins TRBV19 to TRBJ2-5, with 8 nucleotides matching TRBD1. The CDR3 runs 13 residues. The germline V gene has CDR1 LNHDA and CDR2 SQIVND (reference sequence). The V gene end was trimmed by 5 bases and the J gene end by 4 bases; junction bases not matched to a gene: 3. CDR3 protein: CASSYQGAETQYF. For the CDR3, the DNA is TGTGCCAGTAGTTATCAGGGGGCAGAGACCCAGTACTTC.

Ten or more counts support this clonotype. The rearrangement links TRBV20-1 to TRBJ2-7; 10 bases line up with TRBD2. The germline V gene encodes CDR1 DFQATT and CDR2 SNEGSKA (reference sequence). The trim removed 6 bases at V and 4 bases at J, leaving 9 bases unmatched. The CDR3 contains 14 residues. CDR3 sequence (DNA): TGCAGTGCAGTAGCGGGAGGCCTTATTTACGAGCAGTACTTC. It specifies CSAVAGGLIYEQYF.

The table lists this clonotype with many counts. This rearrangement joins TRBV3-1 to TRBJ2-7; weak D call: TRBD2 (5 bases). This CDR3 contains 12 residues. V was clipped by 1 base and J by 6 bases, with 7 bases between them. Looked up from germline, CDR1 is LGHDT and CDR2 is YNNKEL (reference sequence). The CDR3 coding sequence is TGTGCCAGCAGCCAAGGGGAGTTCGAGCAGTACTTC. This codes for CASSQGEFEQYF.